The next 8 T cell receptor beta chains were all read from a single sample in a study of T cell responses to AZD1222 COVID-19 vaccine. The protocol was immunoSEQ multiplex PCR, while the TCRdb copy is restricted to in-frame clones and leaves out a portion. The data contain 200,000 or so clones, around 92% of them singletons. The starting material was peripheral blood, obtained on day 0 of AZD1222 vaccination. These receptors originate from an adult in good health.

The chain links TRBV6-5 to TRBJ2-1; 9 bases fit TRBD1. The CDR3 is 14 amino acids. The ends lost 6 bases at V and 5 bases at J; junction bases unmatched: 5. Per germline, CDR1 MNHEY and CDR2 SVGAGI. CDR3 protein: CASRTGGTDNEQFF. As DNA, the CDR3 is TGTGCCAGCAGGACAGGGGGTACCGACAATGAGCAGTTCTTC.

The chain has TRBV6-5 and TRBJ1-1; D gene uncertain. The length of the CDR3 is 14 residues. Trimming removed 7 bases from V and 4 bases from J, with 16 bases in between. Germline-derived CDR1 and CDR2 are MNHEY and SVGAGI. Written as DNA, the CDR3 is TGTGCCAGCACGATAACAGAGGTTGGCACTGAAGCTTTCTTT. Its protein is CASTITEVGTEAFF.

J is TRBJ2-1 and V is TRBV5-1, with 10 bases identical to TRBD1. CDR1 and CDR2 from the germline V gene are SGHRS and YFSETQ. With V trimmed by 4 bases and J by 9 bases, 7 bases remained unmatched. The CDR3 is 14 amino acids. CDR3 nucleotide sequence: TGCGCCAGCAGCCCCAGACAGGGGGCTGGTGAGCAGTTCTTC. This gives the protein CASSPRQGAGEQFF.

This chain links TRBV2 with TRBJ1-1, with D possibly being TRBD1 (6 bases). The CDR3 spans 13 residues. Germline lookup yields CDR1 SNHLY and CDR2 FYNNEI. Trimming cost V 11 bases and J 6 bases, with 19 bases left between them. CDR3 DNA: TGTGCCGGGTACAGGGAGGGCCAGTCTGAAGCTTTCTTT. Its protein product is CAGYREGQSEAFF.

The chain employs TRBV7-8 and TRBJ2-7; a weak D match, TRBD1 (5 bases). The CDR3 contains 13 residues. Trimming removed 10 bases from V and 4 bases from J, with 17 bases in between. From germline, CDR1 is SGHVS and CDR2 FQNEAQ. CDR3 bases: TGTGCCACCGGGCAGGGTAGGGCGTACGAGCAGTACGTC. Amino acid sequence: CATGQGRAYEQYV.

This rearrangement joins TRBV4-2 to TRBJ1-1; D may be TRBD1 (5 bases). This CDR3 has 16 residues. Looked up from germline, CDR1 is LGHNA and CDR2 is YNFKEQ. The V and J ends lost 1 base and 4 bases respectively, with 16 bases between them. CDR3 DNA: TGTGCCAGCAGCCAAGGATATGCGGCAGGGCGCACTGAAGCTTTCTTT. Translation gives CASSQGYAAGRTEAFF.

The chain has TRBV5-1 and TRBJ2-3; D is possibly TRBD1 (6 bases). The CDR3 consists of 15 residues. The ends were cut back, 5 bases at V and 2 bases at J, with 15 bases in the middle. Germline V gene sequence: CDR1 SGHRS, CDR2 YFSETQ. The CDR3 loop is CASSLRDTPTDTQYF. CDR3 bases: TGCGCCAGCAGTTTAAGGGACACCCCCACAGATACGCAGTATTTT.

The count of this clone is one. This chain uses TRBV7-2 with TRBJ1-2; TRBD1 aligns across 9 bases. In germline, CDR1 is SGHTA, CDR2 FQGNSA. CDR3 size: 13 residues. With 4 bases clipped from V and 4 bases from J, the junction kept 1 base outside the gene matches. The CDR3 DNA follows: TGTGCCAGCAGCTCGGACAGGGGCTATGGCTACACCTTC. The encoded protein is CASSSDRGYGYTF.